The clone carrying this TCR beta chain was detected ten times or more. Its antigen is still unknown. V was cut by 6 bases and J by 0 bases, with 12 bases left in between. The CDR3 contains 14 residues. CDR1 and CDR2 (germline): MDHEN, SYDVKM. This entry belongs to a study of human T cells and chemical hapten exposure. Overall study findings and caveats: Expanded TCR sets contained significantly more large CDR3 similarity clusters than controls.

Time point given: patch test 1, 2 weeks after DPC sensitization. Treatment of the sample: therapeutic diphenylcyclopropenone sensitization with weekly scalp DPC. Drawing of blood took place ahead of applying each patch test. Total RNA was isolated from whole blood that had not been fractionated. One entry per CDR3 protein, called by TCRdb with MiXCR from the RACE reads. The data contain about 99,000 distinct CDR3 sequences, 12% of them seen just once; the ten biggest clones take up roughly 2.1%. This specimen was whole blood, taken in connection with sensitization to the hapten diphenylcyclopropenone (DPC). The origin of this receptor is a middle-aged woman with alopecia areata. Some clones in this sample may be carry-over from other donors' samples. The chain links TRBV28 to TRBJ2-7; the D call may be TRBD1 or TRBD2 (5 bases each). The CDR3 DNA follows: TGTGCCAGCAGAACCGGGACGGACTCCTACGAGCAGTACTTC. This encodes CASRTGTDSYEQYF.